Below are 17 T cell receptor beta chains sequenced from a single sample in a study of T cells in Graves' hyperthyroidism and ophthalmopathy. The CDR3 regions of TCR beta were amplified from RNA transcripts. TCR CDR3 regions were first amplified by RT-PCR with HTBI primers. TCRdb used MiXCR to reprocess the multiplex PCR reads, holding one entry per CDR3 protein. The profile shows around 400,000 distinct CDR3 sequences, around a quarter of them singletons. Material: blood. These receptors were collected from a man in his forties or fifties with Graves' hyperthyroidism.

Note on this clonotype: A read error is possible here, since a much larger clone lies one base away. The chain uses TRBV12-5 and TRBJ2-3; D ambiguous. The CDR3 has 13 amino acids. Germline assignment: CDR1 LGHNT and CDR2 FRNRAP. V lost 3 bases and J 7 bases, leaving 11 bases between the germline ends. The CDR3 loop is CASGFGVLNTQYF. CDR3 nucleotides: TGTGCTAGTGGTTTCGGAGTCCTGAATACGCAGTATTTT.

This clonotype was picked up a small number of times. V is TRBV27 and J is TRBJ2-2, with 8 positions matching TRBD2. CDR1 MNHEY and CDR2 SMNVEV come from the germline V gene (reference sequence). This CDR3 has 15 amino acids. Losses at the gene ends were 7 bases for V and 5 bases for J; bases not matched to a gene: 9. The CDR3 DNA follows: TGTGCCAGCAATTCCTTTAGCGGGAATACCGGGGAGCTGTTTTTT. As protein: CASNSFSGNTGELFF.

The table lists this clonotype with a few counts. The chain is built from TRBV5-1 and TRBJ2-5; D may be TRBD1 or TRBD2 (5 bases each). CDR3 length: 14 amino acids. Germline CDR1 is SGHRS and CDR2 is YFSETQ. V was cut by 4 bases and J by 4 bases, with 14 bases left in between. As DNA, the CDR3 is TGCGCCAGCAGCGTGGACGGGGCCGGAGAGACCCAGTACTTC. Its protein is CASSVDGAGETQYF.

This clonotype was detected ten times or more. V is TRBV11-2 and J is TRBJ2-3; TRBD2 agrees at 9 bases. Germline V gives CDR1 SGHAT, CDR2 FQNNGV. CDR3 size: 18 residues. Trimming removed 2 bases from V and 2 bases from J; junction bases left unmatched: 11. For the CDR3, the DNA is TGTGCCAGCAGCTTATCAGCGGGAGGATCCGTACACACAGATACGCAGTATTTT. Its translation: CASSLSAGGSVHTDTQYF.

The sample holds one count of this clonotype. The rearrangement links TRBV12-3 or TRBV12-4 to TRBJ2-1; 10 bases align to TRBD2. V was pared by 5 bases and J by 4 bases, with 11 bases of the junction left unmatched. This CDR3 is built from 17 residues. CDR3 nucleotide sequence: TGTGCCAGCAGTCTGATAGCGGGAGGTCGGAATTACAATGAGCAGTTCTTC. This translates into CASSLIAGGRNYNEQFF.

The CDR3 spells CSAGQIGTKANYEQYF. The CDR3 coding sequence is TGCAGTGCTGGCCAGATAGGGACCAAAGCAAATTACGAGCAGTACTTC. The V call is TRBV20-1, the J call TRBJ2-7, with D perhaps being TRBD1 or TRBD2 (5 bases each). Trimming stripped 5 bases from V and 4 bases from J, with 24 bases between. The CDR3 extends over 16 amino acids. From germline, CDR1 is DFQATT and CDR2 SNEGSKA (reference sequence).

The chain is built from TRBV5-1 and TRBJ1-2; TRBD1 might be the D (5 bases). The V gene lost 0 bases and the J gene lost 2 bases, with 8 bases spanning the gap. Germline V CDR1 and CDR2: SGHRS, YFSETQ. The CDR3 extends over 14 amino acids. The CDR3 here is CASSLGTQNYGYTF. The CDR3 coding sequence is TGCGCCAGCAGCTTGGGGACACAAAACTATGGCTACACCTTC.

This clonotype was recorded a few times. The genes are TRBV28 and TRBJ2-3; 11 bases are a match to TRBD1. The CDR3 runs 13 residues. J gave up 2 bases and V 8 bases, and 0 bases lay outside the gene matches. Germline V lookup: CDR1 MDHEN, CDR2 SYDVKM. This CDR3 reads CASGQGATDTQYF. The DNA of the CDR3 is TGTGCCAGCGGACAGGGGGCCACAGATACGCAGTATTTT.

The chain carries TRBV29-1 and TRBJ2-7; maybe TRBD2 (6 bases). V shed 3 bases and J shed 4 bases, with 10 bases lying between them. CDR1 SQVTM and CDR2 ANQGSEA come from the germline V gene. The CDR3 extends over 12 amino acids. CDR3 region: CSVDFGGYEQYF. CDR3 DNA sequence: TGCAGCGTTGATTTCGGAGGGTACGAGCAGTACTTC.

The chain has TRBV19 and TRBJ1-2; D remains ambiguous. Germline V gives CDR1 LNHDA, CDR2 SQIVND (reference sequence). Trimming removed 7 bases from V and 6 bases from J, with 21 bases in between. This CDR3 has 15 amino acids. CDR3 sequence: CASNPEGSGSDGYTF. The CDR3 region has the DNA TGTGCCAGTAACCCAGAGGGTTCCGGGAGCGATGGCTACACCTTC.

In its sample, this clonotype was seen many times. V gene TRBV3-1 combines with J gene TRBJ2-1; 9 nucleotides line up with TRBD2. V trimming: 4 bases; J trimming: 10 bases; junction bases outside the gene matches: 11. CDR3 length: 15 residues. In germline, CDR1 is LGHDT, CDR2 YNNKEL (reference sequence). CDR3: CASSPLAGGFREQFF. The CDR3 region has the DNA TGTGCCAGCAGCCCCCTGGCGGGAGGGTTCAGGGAGCAGTTCTTC.

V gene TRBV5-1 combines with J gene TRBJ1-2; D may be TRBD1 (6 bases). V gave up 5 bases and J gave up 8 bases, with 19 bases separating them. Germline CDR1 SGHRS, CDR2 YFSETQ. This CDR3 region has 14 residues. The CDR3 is CASRFLPGAEGYTF. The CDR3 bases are TGCGCCAGCAGGTTTCTCCCAGGGGCTGAGGGCTACACCTTC.

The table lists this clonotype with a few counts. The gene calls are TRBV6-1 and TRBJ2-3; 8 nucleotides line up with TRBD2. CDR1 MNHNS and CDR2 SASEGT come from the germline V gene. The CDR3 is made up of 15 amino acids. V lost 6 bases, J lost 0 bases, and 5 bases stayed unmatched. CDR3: CASSSRLASTDTQYF. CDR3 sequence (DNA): TGTGCCAGCAGCTCCAGACTAGCGAGCACAGATACGCAGTATTTT.

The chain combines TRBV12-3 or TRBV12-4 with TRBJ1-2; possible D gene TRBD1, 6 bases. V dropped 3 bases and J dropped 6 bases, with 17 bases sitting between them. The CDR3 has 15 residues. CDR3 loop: CASSFGGGQYNGYTF. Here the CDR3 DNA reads TGTGCCAGCAGTTTTGGGGGGGGCCAGTATAATGGCTACACCTTC.

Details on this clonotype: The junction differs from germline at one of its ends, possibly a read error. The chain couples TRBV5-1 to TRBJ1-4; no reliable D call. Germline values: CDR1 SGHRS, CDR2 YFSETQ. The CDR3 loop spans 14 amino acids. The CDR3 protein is CASSLSPGSEELFF. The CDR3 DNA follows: TGCGCCAGCAGCTTGAGTCCGGGCAGTGAAGAACTGTTTTTT.

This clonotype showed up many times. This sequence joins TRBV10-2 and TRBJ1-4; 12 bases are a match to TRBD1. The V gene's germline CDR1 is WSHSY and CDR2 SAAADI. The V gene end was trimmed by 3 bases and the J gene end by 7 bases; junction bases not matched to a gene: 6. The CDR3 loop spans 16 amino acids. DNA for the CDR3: TGCGCCAGCAGTGACCGGGACAGGGGGCGATTTGAAAAACTGTTTTTT. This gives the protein CASSDRDRGRFEKLFF.

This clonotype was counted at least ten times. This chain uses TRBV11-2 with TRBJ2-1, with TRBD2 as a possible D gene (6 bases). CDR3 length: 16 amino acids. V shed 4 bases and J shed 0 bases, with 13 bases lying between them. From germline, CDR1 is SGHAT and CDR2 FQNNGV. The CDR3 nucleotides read TGTGCCAGCAGCTACCGGGACTCCAGCTCCTACAATGAGCAGTTCTTC. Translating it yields CASSYRDSSSYNEQFF. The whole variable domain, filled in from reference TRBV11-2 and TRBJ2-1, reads EAGVAQSPRYKIIEKRQSVAFWCNPISGHATLYWYQQILGQGPKLLIQFQNNGVVDDSQLPKDRFSAERLKGVDSTLKIQPAKLEDSAVYLCASSYRDSSSYNEQFFGPGTRLTVL.